This T cell receptor beta chain was found in a study of blood T cell repertoires in COVID-19. Study-level background: Some COVID-19 samples were acute and others convalescent; all came from the United States, Italy and Spain. Nucleic acid was either cDNA or gDNA, and it came from T cells, B-cell-depleted T cells, or PBMCs.

In the original analysis: Estimates of nucleated cell counts were drawn from the amplification of reference gene primers. TCRdb keeps only in-frame clones here, not all; method: immunoSEQ multiplex PCR. V and J calls plus clone size are reproduced from that table; the DNA served to infer D and trimming. Of under 100,000 clones in the sample, 75% to 85% were seen once. Sequenced sample: peripheral blood. This TCR was sampled from a woman between 40 and 55 years old with active or convalescent COVID-19.

The CDR3 DNA is TGCGCCAGCAGCCAAGTTGGGAGCGGACAGGGGAATTCACCCCTCCACTTT. Protein sequence: CASSQVGSGQGNSPLHF. V and J are TRBV4-1 and TRBJ1-6; the match to TRBD1 covers 9 bases. Per germline, CDR1 MGHRA and CDR2 YSYEKL. Trimming cost V 1 base and J 7 bases; bases outside gene matches: 8. This CDR3 is built from 17 residues.